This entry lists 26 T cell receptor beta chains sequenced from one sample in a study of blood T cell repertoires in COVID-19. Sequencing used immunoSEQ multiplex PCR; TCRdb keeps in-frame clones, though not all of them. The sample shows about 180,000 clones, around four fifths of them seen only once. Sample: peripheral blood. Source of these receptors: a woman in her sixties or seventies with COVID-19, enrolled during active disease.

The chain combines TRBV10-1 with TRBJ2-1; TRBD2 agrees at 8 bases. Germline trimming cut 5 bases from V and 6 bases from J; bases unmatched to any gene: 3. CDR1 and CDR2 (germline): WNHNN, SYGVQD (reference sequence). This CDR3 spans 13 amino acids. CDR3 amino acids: CASSRTSLNEQFF. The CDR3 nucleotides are TGCGCCAGCAGTAGGACTAGCCTCAATGAGCAGTTCTTC.

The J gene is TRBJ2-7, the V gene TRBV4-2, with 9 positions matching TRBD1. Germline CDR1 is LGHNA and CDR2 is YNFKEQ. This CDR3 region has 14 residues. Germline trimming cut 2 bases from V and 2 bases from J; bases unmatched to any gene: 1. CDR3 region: CASSQRQGAYEQYF. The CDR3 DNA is TGTGCCAGCAGCCAACGACAGGGGGCCTACGAGCAGTACTTC.

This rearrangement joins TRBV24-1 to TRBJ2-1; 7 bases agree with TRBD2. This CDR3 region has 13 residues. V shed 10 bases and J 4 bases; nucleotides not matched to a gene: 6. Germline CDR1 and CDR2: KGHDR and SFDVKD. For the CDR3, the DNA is TGTGCCACGGGGGGGGGACTGTACAATGAGCAGTTCTTC. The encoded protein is CATGGGLYNEQFF.

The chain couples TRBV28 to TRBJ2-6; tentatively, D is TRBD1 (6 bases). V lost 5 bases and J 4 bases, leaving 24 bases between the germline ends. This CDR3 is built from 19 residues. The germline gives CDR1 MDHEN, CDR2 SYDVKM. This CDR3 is CASSPPDAGVMRGANVLTF. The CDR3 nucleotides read TGTGCCAGCAGTCCCCCTGATGCAGGGGTGATGAGGGGGGCCAACGTCCTGACTTTC.

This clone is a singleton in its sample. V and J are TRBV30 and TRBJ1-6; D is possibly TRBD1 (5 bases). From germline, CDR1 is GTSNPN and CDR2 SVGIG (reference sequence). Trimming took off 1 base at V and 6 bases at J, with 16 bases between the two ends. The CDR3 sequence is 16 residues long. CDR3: CAWSGGRQVFNSPLHF. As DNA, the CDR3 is TGTGCCTGGAGTGGGGGCCGGCAGGTTTTTAATTCACCCCTCCACTTT.

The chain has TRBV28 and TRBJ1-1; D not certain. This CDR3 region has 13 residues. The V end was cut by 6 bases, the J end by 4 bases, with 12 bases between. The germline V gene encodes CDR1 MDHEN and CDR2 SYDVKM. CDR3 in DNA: TGTGCCAGCAGAACCCCGCTTAGCACTGAAGCTTTCTTT. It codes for CASRTPLSTEAFF.

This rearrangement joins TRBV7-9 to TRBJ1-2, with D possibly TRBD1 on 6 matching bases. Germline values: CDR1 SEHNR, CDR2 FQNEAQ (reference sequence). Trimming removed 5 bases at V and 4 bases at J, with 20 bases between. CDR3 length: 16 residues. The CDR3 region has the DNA TGTGCCAGCAGCCAACAAGACGAGACAGGTCTCTATGGCTACACCTTC. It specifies CASSQQDETGLYGYTF.

In nucleotides, the CDR3 is TGTGCCAGCAGACCTGGACAGACTGAGCAGTTCTTC. It encodes CASRPGQTEQFF. The chain is built from TRBV6-2 or TRBV6-3 and TRBJ2-1; perhaps TRBD1 as D (6 bases). The V end lost 6 bases, the J end lost 9 bases, and 12 bases lay between the germline ends. Germline V lookup: CDR1 MNHEY, CDR2 SVGEGT. The length of the CDR3 is 12 residues.

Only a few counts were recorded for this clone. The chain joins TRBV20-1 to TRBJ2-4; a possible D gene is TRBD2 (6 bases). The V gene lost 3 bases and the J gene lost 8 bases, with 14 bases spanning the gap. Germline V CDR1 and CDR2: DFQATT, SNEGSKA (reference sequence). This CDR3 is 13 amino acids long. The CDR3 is CSASAGGRDIQYF. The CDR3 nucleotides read TGCAGTGCTAGTGCTGGGGGGAGAGACATTCAGTACTTC.

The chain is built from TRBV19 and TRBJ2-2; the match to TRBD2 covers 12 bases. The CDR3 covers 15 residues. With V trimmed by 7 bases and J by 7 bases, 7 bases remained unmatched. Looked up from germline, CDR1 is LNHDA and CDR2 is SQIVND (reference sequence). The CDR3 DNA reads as TGTGCCAGTAAGAGACTAGCGGGAGAGGTCGGGGAGCTGTTTTTT. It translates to CASKRLAGEVGELFF. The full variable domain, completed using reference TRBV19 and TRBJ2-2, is DGGITQSPKYLFRKEGQNVTLSCEQNLNHDAMYWYRQDPGQGLRLIYYSQIVNDFQKGDIAEGYSVSREKKESFPLTVTSAQKNPTAFYLCASKRLAGEVGELFFGEGSRLTVL.

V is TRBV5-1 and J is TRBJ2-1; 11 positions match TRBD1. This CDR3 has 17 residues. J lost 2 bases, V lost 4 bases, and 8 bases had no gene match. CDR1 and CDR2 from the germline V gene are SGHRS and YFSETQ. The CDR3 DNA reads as TGCGCCAGCAGCCAAATTCCGGGACAGGGGGCCTACAATGAGCAGTTCTTC. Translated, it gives CASSQIPGQGAYNEQFF.

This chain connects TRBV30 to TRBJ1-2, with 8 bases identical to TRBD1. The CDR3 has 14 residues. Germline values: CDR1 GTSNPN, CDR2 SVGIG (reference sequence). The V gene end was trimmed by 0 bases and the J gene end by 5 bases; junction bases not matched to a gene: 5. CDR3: CAWSVLGTGYGYTF. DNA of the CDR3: TGTGCCTGGAGTGTACTCGGGACAGGTTATGGCTACACCTTC.

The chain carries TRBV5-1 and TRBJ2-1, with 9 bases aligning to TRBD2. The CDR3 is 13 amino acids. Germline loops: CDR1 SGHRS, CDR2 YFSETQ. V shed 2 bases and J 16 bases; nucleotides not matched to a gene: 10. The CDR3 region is CASSLDSGTSNFF. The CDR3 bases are TGCGCCAGCAGCTTAGATTCCGGGACTAGCAACTTCTTC.

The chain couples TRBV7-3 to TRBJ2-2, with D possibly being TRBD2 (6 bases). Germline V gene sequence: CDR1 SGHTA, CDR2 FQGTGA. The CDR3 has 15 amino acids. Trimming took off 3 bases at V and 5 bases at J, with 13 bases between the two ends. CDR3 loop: CASSLEGPGTGELFF. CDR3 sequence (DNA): TGTGCCAGCAGCTTGGAGGGACCGGGGACCGGGGAGCTGTTTTTT.

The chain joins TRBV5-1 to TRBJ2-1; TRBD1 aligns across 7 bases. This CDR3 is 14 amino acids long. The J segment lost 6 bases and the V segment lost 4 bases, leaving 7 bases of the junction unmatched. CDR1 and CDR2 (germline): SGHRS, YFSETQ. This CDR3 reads CASSQTGQPNEQFF. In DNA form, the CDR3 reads TGCGCCAGCAGCCAGACGGGACAGCCCAATGAGCAGTTCTTC.

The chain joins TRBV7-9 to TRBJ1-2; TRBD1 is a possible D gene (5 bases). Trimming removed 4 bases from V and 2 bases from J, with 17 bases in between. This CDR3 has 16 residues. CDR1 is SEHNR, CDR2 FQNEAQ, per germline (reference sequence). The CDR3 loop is CASSSQRGGRNYGYTF. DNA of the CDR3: TGTGCCAGCAGCTCCCAGAGGGGAGGGAGAAACTATGGCTACACCTTC.

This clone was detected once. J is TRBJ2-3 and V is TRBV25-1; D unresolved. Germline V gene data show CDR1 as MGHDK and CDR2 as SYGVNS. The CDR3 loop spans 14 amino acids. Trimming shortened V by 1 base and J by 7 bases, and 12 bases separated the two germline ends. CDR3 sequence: CASSEFGLRNTQYF. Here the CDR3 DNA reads TGTGCCAGCAGTGAATTTGGGCTACGGAATACGCAGTATTTT.

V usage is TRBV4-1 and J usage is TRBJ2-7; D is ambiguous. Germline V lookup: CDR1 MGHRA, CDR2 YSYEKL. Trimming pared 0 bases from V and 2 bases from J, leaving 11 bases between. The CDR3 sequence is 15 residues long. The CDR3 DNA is TGCGCCAGCAGCCAAGAGCGGTCCCCCCCCTACGAGCAGTACTTC. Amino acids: CASSQERSPPYEQYF.

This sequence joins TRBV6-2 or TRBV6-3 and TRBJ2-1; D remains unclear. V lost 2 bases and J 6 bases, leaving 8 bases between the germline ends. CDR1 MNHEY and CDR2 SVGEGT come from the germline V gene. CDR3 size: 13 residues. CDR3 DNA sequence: TGTGCCAGCAGTTACACATCCCCCAATGAGCAGTTCTTC. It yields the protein CASSYTSPNEQFF.

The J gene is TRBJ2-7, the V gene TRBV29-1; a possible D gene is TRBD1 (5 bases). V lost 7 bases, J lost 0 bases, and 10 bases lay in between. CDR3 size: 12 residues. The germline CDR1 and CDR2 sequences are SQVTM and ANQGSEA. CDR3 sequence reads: CSGAGSSYEQYF. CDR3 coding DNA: TGCAGCGGAGCAGGGTCCTCCTACGAGCAGTACTTC.

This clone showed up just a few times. The CDR3 is CASSTPSGSNNEQFF. The CDR3 DNA sequence: TGCGCCAGCAGCACGCCTAGCGGTTCAAACAATGAGCAGTTCTTC. The chain links TRBV5-1 to TRBJ2-1; 7 nucleotides line up with TRBD2. Germline V gene data show CDR1 as SGHRS and CDR2 as YFSETQ. V was clipped by 4 bases and J by 5 bases; unmatched bases: 9. The CDR3 contains 15 residues.

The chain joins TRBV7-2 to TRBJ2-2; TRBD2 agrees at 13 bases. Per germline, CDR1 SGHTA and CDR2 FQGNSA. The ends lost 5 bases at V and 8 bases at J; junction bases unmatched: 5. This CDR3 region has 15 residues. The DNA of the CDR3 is TGTGCCAGCAGCGCACTAGCGGGAGGGCGGGGGGAGCTGTTTTTT. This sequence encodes CASSALAGGRGELFF.

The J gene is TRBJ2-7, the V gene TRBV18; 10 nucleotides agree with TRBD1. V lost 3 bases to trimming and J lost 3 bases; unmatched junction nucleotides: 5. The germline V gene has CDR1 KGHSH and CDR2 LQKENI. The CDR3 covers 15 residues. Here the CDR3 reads CASSPAGTGDYEQYF. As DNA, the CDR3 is TGTGCCAGCTCACCTGCCGGGACAGGGGACTACGAGCAGTACTTC.

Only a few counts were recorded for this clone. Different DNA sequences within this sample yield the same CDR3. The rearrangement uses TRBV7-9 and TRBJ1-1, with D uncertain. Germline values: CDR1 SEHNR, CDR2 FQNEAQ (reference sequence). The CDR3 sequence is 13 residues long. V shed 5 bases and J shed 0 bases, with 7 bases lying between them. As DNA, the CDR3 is TGTGCCAGCAGCCCTCTAGTGAACACTGAAGCTTTCTTT. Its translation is CASSPLVNTEAFF.

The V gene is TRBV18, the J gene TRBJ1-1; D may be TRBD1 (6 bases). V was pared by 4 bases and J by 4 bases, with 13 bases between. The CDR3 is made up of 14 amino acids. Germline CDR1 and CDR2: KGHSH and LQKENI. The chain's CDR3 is CASSQTGFRTEAFF. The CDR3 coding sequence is TGTGCCAGCTCACAAACAGGGTTTCGCACTGAAGCTTTCTTT.

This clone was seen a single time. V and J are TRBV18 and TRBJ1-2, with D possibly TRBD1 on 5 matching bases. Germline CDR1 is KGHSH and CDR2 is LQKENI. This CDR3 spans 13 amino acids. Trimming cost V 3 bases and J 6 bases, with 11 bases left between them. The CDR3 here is CASSPLDSDGYTF. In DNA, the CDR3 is TGTGCCAGCTCACCCCTTGACAGCGATGGCTACACCTTC.